The rows below give T cell receptor beta chains drawn from one sample of a study of cytomegalovirus exposure and HLA in healthy donors. The method was immunoSEQ multiplex PCR; TCRdb's version includes in-frame clones alone and lacks a portion of them. This sample's clone table lists 150,000 to 200,000 clones. Sequencing was done on a sample of PBMCs. These receptor sequences come from a woman aged 55 to 70 in good health and CMV-seronegative. Both conserved end residues are part of each CDR3.

V gene	J gene	CDR3 protein
TRBV6-5	TRBJ1-1	CASSTPGQKNTEAFF
TRBV2	TRBJ2-7	CASSPRTGNEQYF
TRBV7-6	TRBJ1-5	CASSLDRAPGRPQHF
TRBV5-1	TRBJ2-3	CASRRDSTDTQYF
TRBV5-1	TRBJ1-5	CASSFGGEGNQPQHF
TRBV2	TRBJ1-1	CASRTGGEDTEAFF
TRBV15	TRBJ2-2	CATSRWQGKVPGELFF
TRBV27	TRBJ2-3	CASSISGTGGTDTQYF
TRBV27	TRBJ2-7	CASSFFSGNPIGLSYEQYF
TRBV5-6	TRBJ2-3	CASSLLAGGTDTQYF
TRBV7-6	TRBJ1-1	CASSLFQGNTEAFF
TRBV11-2	TRBJ1-3	CASSLQAGNTIYF
TRBV7-8	TRBJ2-1	CASSPRNEQFF
TRBV18	TRBJ2-3	CASSAGQPVDTQYF
TRBV27	TRBJ1-2	CASSKIGTAYGYTF
TRBV5-1	TRBJ1-1	CASSFGDTEAFF
TRBV13	TRBJ2-2	CASSLTGTGELFF
TRBV19	TRBJ1-5	CASSSGQPQHF
TRBV27	TRBJ2-3	CASSASRDTQYF
TRBV29-1	TRBJ1-1	CSVRQGSSEAFF
TRBV6-5	TRBJ2-7	CASREGGSYEQYF
TRBV14	TRBJ2-1	CASSHRQVFYNEQFF
TRBV7-6	TRBJ2-7	CASSLPSVSYEQYF
TRBV15	TRBJ2-7	CATSERLYEQYF
TRBV5-1	TRBJ1-3	CASSRTPPGQGLNTIYF
TRBV4-3	TRBJ1-2	CASSQEQASTYGYTF
TRBV14	TRBJ1-1	CASSPRQGRGDTEAFF
TRBV5-5	TRBJ2-3	CASSLGLAGPSTDTQYF
TRBV5-1	TRBJ2-2	CASGQDRATGELFF
TRBV6-7	TRBJ2-1	CASSYPGTGSSYNEQFF
TRBV6-5	.	CASSYPTSGGYEQYF
TRBV18	TRBJ1-2	CASSPLKLGGDYGYTF
TRBV5-1	TRBJ2-5	CASSTDLAGGQETQYF
TRBV18	TRBJ2-7	CASSPSTGDLSYEQYF
TRBV6-1	TRBJ2-2	CASSKTGGTGELFF
TRBV7-6	TRBJ2-3	CASSPISEDTQYF
TRBV5-4	TRBJ2-2	CASIGLAGGSWELFF
TRBV6-5	TRBJ2-7	CASRIGGAKPYGQYF